This entry concerns a single TCR beta chain. It lacks a known antigen. Base qualities are not at hand, and no much larger clone is one base apart. Trimming takes 4 bases off V and 2 bases off J; junction bases not matched to a gene: 3. For CDR1 and CDR2, the germline V gene (reference sequence) lists SGHKS and YYEKEE. The CDR3 measures 14 amino acids from cysteine to phenylalanine. The only DNA kept is the CDR3, 42 bases in frame from the first base. The CDR3 regions of human TCRbeta chains were analyzed by immunosequencing. The original pipeline was this. TCRs in the repertoires were compared against a reference library of SARS-CoV-2-specific TCRs that had been generated with the MIRA antigen-specificity platform. Breadth meant the fraction of unique TCRs that were SARS-CoV-2-associated, whereas depth meant the fraction of total T cells that were SARS-CoV-2-associated. Using the MIRA data, each spike-specific TCR was assigned both to the spike region to which the TCR was reactive and to a CD4 or CD8 class. Log10-transformed breadth and depth values were compared by one-way ANOVA with Sidak's multiple comparisons tests. The source is immuneACCESS, and TCRdb retained only in-frame sequences with V and J called. Part of the clones is not carried over; for the studies checked, unresolved V genes explain less than half of this, and the remainder is unexplained. Clone size and V and J calls were adopted from that table, with D and trimming inferred from the DNA. The sample table shows roughly 100,000 clones, and over 70% are seen once. 8% to 9% of the sample is taken by the ten largest.

The data belong to a study of T cell responses to AZD1222 COVID-19 vaccine (TCRdb year 2021). Study-level background: AZD1222 recipients given second doses at about 4 weeks or at about 12 weeks were pooled, since spike-specific TCR depth and breadth were not found to differ between the two schedules. A total of just over 230 trial participants underwent TCR sequencing, of whom under 220 had received two doses of AZD1222 and some 25 had received two doses of the MenACWY control vaccine. Trial participants were enrolled by age into 18-55, 56-69 and 70-plus year subgroups, with around 150, 28 and 57 TCR-sequenced participants respectively.

Paper-wide results and their limitations: A significant rise in spike-specific TCR breadth and depth was observed after two AZD1222 doses relative to day 0 and relative to MenACWY recipients. Epitopes outside the regions mutated in the B.1.351 and B.1.1.7 variants were reportedly recognized by nearly half of the unique spike-specific TCRs. CD4 TCRs associated with the vaccine covered the entire spike protein, and the dominant responses were in regions 160-218 and 743-854. Only five to seven AZD1222 recipients were SARS-CoV-2 seropositive at baseline, limiting conclusions about previously exposed vaccinees. Because no day 14 peak-response samples were available, repertoires were characterized only after the peak T cell response. Participants were mostly white British, with more females than males. The authors suggested clonal diversity may have been underestimated. The 56-69-year group was small, and its depth increase did not reach significance, likely because of low power.

The sample's time point label, decoded: baseline before first vaccination. Vaccinee samples were obtained from the UK trials COV001 and COV002, which included a single-blind randomized controlled phase 2/3 trial of AZD1222 (ChAdOx1 nCoV-19) in healthy adults. For TCRbeta chain sequencing, PBMC samples were collected from trial participants at day 0 and at day 28 after the second dose. Specimen: peripheral blood, collected on day 0 of AZD1222 vaccination. The chain joins TRBV5-5 to TRBJ2-1; 7 central bases correspond to TRBD1. This receptor was obtained from an adult in good health. The DNA reads as follows: TGTGCCAGCAGCCTTGACAGGGCCTACAATGAGCAGTTCTTC. Its protein product is CASSLDRAYNEQFF.